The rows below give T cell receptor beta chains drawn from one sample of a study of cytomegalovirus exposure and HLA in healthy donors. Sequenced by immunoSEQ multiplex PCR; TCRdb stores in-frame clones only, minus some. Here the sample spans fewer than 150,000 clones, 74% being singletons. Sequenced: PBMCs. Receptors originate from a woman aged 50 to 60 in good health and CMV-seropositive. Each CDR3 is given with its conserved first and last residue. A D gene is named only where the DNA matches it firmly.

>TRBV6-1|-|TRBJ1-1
CASSYSDADTEAFF
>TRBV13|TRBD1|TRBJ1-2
CASSLQGQEVYGYTF
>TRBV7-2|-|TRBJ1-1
CASSSMGATEAFF
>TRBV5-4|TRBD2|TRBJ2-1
CASTTSGGKGEQFF
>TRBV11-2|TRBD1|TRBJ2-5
CASTLAPGQGCYF
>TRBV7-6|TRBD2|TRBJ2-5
CASSTPGLLETQYF
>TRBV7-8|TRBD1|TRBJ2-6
CASSSGTGGLGGANVLTF
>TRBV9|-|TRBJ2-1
CASSASGSSYNEQFF
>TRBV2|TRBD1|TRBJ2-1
CASSEGDRVGDEQFF
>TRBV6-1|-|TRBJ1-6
CASSEALRGASNSPLHF
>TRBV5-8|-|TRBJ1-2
CASSPAGFYGYTF
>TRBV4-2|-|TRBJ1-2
CASSQYQGMPYGYPF
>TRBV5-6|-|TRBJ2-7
CASSFGERPFEQYF
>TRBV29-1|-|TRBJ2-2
CSGANLANTGELFF
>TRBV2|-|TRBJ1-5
CASRGVGGRPPQHF
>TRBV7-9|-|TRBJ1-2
CASSLETGGDGYTF
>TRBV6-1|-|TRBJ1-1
CATSDSLTEAFF
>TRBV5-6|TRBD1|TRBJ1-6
CASRGTGANSPLHF
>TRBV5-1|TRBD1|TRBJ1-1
CPSSLDRRTNTEAFF
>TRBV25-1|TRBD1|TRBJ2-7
CASSKQGPGYEQYF
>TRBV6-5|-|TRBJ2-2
CASSYATRMIGELFF
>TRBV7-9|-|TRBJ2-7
CASSLVAGGSGEQYF
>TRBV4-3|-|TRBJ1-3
CASSQVLRGLGGNTIYF
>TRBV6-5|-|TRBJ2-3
CASRGGAADTQYF
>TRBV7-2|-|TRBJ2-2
CASSTRGGTGELFF
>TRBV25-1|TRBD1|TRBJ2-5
CASSPQGAGQETQYF
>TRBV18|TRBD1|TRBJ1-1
CASSPLLGQGNTEAFF
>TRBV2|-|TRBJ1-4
CASSWQSANEKLFF
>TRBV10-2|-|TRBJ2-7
CASSDVGLYEQYF
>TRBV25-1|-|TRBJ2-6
CASTRAGANVLTF
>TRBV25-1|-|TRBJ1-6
CASDGGTSSYNSPLHF
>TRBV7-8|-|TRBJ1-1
CASSLVQGNTEAFF
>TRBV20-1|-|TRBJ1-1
CSVTRRTEAFF
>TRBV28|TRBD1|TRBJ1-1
CASSPYSRGRAFF
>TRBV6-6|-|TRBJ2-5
CASSYLQGRETQYF
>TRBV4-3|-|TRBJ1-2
CASSQDLNRLYGYTF
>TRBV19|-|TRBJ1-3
CASTELGALGGNTIYF
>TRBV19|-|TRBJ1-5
CASKIQGKSNQPQHF
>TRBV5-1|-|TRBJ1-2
CASREIQQNYGYTF
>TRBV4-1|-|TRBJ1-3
CASSQDSLTGNTIYF
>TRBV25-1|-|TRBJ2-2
CASSASGRSSANTGELFF
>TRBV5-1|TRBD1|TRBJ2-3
CASSSDRVGTTDTQYF
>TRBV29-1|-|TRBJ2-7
CSGGQIYEQYF
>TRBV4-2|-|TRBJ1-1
CASSQASQLGAEAFF
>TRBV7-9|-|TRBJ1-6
CSSSLGGVSSPLHF
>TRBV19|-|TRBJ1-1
CASSDSGELNTEAFF